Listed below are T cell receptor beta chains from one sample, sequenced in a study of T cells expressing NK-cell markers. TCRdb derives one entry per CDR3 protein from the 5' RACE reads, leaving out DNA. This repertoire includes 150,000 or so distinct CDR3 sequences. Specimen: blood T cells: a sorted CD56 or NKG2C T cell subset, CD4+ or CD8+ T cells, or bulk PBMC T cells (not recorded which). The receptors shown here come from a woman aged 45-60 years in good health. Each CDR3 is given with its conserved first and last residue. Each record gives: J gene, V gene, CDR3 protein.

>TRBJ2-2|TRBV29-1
CSVLDNTGELFF
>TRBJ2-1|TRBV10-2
CASSGSWGNEQFF
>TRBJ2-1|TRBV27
CASSSSTGGPYNEQFF
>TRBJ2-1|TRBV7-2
CASSLAVSGKAVNEQFF
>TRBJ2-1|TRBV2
CASNSPGQGNNEQFF
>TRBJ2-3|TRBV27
CASSQPLLGDFTDTQYF
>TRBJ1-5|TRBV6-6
CASSYSGGRDQPQHF
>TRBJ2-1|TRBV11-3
CASSLDLSGTSGPWPPYNEQFF
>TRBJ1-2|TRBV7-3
CASRPGGDVFGYTF
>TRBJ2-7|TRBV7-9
CASSYRVGYEQYF
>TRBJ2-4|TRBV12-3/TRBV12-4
CASSLPGAKNIQYF